Following are 8 T cell receptor beta chains from one sample sequenced in a study of cytomegalovirus exposure and HLA in healthy donors. The PCR was carried out with 60 Vbeta primers and 13 Jbeta primers. Assay used: immunoSEQ multiplex PCR; TCRdb lists only in-frame clones, some missing. The sample yields hundreds of thousands of clones, 75% to 80% seen once. Specimen: PBMCs. The receptors stem from a man aged 18 to 30 in good health and CMV-seronegative.

In this sample, this clone turned up once. This chain connects TRBV9 to TRBJ1-2; 8 bases align to TRBD1. Germline loops: CDR1 SGDLS, CDR2 YYNGEE. CDR3 length equals 13 residues. The V gene end was trimmed by 4 bases and the J gene end by 8 bases; junction bases not matched to a gene: 7. The CDR3 nucleotides are TGTGCCAGCAGCTCGGACAGGGTCGGGGGCTACACCTTC. It translates to CASSSDRVGGYTF.

This clone has just a few counts. J is TRBJ2-7 and V is TRBV7-8; D might be TRBD1 (5 bases). Trimming pared 3 bases from V and 3 bases from J, leaving 9 bases between. The CDR3 has 13 residues. The germline gives CDR1 SGHVS, CDR2 FQNEAQ. The CDR3, as DNA: TGTGCCAGCAGCTTGGACACGCTCTACGAGCAGTACTTC. This sequence encodes CASSLDTLYEQYF.

The V gene is TRBV7-2, the J gene TRBJ1-3; D unresolved. CDR1 SGHTA and CDR2 FQGNSA come from the germline V gene. V gave up 3 bases and J gave up 4 bases, with 13 bases separating them. CDR3 length: 15 amino acids. Written as DNA, the CDR3 is TGTGCCAGCAGCTTCGGTCCGGCTAGAGGAAACACCATATATTTT. Its protein product is CASSFGPARGNTIYF. The complete variable domain, with remaining parts taken from reference TRBV7-2 and TRBJ1-3, reads GAGVSQSPSNKVTEKGKDVELRCDPISGHTALYWYRQSLGQGLEFLIYFQGNSAPDKSGLPSDRFSAERTGGSVSTLTIQRTQQEDSAVYLCASSFGPARGNTIYFGEGSWLTVV.

The chain uses TRBV6-5 and TRBJ1-6; D remains ambiguous. Germline V CDR1 and CDR2: MNHEY, SVGAGI. V was pared by 7 bases and J by 0 bases, with 10 bases between. The CDR3 length is 15 residues. The CDR3 nucleotides read TGTGCCAGCACGGAGGGAAACTCCTATAATTCACCCCTCCACTTT. It codes for CASTEGNSYNSPLHF.

Only one count was recorded for this clone. The chain couples TRBV15 to TRBJ1-3; perhaps TRBD1 as D (5 bases). Trimming removed 6 bases from V and 0 bases from J, with 12 bases in between. This CDR3 is 15 amino acids long. Germline V lookup: CDR1 LNHNV, CDR2 YYDKDF (reference sequence). CDR3 DNA: TGTGCCACCAGTCCAGACAGACACTCTGGAAACACCATATATTTT. Amino acid sequence: CATSPDRHSGNTIYF. The whole variable domain, remainder taken from reference TRBV15 and TRBJ1-3, is DAMVIQNPRYQVTQFGKPVTLSCSQTLNHNVMYWYQQKSSQAPKLLFHYYDKDFNNEADTPDNFQSRRPNTSFCFLDIRSPGLGDTAMYLCATSPDRHSGNTIYFGEGSWLTVV.

The J gene is TRBJ2-2, the V gene TRBV4-3; 10 nucleotides line up with TRBD1. CDR3 length equals 17 residues. Trimming removed 4 bases from V and 5 bases from J; junction bases left unmatched: 10. Germline values: CDR1 LGHNA, CDR2 YSLEER. CDR3 nucleotide sequence: TGCGCCAGCAGCCCCCGAGGGCGGGGACAGGGGACCGGGGAGCTGTTTTTT. Amino acid sequence: CASSPRGRGQGTGELFF.

The rearrangement links TRBV18 to TRBJ1-1, with 10 bases that match TRBD1. The CDR3 runs to 14 residues. Germline-derived CDR1 and CDR2 are KGHSH and LQKENI. The J segment lost 5 bases and the V segment lost 5 bases, leaving 5 bases of the junction unmatched. The CDR3 DNA reads TGTGCCAGCTCAAGGGACAGGGGAGGAACTGAAGCTTTCTTT. The encoded protein is CASSRDRGGTEAFF.

This clone occurred a few times. V gene TRBV6-5 combines with J gene TRBJ1-5; TRBD1 is a possible D gene (5 bases). CDR1 and CDR2 from the germline V gene are MNHEY and SVGAGI. Trimming took 4 bases from V and 1 from J, leaving 11 bases between them. The length of the CDR3 is 15 residues. The CDR3 region has the DNA TGTGCCAGCAGTTGGGGGGGTGCGAGCAATCAGCCCCAGCATTTT. Encoded protein: CASSWGGASNQPQHF.